This T cell receptor beta chain was retrieved from a study of Ad26.COV2.S vaccination and SARS-CoV-2 variants. Study findings and constraints: Those who received the vaccine showed greater spike-specific TCR breadth than those given placebo.

Specified treatment: around 19 received Ad26.COV2.S at low or high dose, single or two shots; about 5 received placebo; per-sample allocation not given. Repertoires come from day 63 after the first vaccine or placebo injection. The repertoire was sequenced with immunoSEQ multiplex PCR; TCRdb's copy has only in-frame clones and lacks some. The table shows hundreds of thousands of clones, with approximately 88% occurring only once. Remarks on this clone: What it binds is not known.

Germline CDR1 SGHTA, CDR2 FQGTGA. The CDR3 extends over 12 amino acids. Trimming stripped 1 base from V and 8 bases from J, with 6 bases between. J is TRBJ2-1 and V is TRBV7-3, with a weak D call TRBD1 (5 bases). Sequencing used peripheral blood, obtained in a trial of Ad26.COV2.S vaccine versus placebo. The clonotype was recovered from a person aged 18-60 years who received the Ad26.COV2.S COVID-19 vaccine or a placebo. In DNA, the CDR3 is TGTGCCAGCAGCTTAAGGGGCGATGAGCAGTTCTTC. It is translated as CASSLRGDEQFF.